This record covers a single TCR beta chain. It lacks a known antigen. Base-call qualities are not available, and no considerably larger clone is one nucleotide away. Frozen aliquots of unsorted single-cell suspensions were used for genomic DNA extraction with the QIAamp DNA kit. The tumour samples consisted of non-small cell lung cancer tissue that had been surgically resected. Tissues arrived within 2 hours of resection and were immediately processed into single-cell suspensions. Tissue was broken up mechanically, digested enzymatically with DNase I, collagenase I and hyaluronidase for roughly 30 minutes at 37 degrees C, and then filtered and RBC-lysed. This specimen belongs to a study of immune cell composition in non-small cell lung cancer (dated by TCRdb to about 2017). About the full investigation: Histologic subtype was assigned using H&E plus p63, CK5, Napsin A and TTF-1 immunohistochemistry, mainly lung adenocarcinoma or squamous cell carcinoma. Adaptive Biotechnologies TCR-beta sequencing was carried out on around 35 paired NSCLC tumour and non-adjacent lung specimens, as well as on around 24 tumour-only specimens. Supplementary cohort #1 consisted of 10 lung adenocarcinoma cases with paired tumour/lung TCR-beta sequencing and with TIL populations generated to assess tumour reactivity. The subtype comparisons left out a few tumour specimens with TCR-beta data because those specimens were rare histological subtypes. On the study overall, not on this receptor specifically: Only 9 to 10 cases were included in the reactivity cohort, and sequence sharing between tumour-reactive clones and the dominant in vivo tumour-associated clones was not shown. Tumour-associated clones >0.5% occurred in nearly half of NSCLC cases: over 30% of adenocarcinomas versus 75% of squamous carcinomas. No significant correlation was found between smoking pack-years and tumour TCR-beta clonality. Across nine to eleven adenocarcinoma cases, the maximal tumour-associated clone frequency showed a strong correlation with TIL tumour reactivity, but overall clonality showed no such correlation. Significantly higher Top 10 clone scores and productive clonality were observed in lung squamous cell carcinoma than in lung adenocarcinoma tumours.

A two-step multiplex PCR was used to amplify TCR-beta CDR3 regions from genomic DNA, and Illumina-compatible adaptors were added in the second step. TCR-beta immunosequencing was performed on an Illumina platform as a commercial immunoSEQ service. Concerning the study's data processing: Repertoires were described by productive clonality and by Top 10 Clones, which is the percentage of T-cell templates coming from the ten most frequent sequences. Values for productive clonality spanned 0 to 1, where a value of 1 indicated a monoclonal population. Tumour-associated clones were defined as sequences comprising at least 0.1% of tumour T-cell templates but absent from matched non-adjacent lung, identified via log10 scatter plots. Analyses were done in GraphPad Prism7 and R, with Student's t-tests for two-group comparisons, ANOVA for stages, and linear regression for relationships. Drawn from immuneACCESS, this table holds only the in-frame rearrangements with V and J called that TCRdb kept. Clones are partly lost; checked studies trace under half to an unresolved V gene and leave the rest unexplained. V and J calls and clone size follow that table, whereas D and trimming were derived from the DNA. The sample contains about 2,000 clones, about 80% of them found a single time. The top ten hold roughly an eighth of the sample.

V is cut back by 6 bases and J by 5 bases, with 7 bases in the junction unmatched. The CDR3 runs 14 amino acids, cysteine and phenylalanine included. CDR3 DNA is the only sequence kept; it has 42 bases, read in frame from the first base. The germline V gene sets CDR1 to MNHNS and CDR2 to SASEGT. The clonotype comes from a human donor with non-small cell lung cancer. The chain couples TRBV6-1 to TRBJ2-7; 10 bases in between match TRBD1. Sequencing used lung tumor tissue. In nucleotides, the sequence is TGTGCCAGCAGGACAGGGGGCGCGGCCGACGAGCAGTACTTC. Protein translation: CASRTGGAADEQYF.